What follows are 9 T cell receptor beta chains derived from one specimen sequenced in a study of blood T cell repertoires in COVID-19. The repertoire was sequenced with immunoSEQ multiplex PCR; TCRdb's copy has only in-frame clones and lacks some. The table records under 250,000 clones, roughly 84% of them present only once. Sequencing used peripheral blood. These receptors were taken from a woman aged 40 to 50 who had recovered from COVID-19.

V usage is TRBV5-1 and J usage is TRBJ2-5; D remains ambiguous. Germline V gene data show CDR1 as SGHRS and CDR2 as YFSETQ. V lost 4 bases, J lost 4 bases, and 11 bases lay in between. CDR3 length equals 13 residues. The CDR3, as DNA: TGCGCCAGCAGCGAGAGACTCGGAGAGACCCAGTACTTC. It encodes CASSERLGETQYF.

This clone was recorded only once. This chain links TRBV5-1 with TRBJ1-1; the match to TRBD1 covers 9 bases. The CDR3 covers 14 residues. The germline V gene encodes CDR1 SGHRS and CDR2 YFSETQ. Trimming removed 4 bases from V and 0 bases from J; junction bases left unmatched: 1. The CDR3, as DNA: TGCGCCAGCAGCGGACAGGGGTTGAACACTGAAGCTTTCTTT. Encoded protein: CASSGQGLNTEAFF.

The V and J genes are TRBV2 and TRBJ1-2; TRBD1 might be the D (6 bases). Trimming pared 1 base from V and 2 bases from J, leaving 14 bases between. There are 16 residues in the CDR3. Germline values: CDR1 SNHLY, CDR2 FYNNEI. DNA of the CDR3: TGTGCCAGCAGTGAAGACCATTTGACAGGCAACTATGGCTACACCTTC. Protein: CASSEDHLTGNYGYTF.

The V and J genes are TRBV11-2 and TRBJ1-3; D call uncertain. Trimming shortened V by 7 bases and J by 2 bases, and 12 bases separated the two germline ends. Germline V gene lookup returns CDR1 SGHAT and CDR2 FQNNGV. This CDR3 spans 14 amino acids. The CDR3 loop is CASTLTLTGNTIYF. The DNA of the CDR3 is TGTGCCAGCACCCTGACACTTACTGGAAACACCATATATTTT.

The DNA of the CDR3 is TGTGCCAGCAGCCAAGTAGCATCAGACACTGAAGCTTTCTTT. It encodes CASSQVASDTEAFF. The chain is built from TRBV3-1 (or the pseudogene TRBV3-2) and TRBJ1-1; D remains unclear. The CDR3 sequence is 14 residues long. The V and J ends lost 1 base and 3 bases respectively, with 9 bases between them. Germline assignment: CDR1 LGHDT and CDR2 YNNKEL (reference sequence).

Note on this clone: The junction does not match germline at one end; this may be a read error. The sample has other DNA sequences that encode this CDR3 too. The V and J genes are TRBV2 and TRBJ1-1; D remains unclear. CDR1 and CDR2 (germline): SNHLY, FYNNEI. This CDR3 spans 13 amino acids. CDR3 coding DNA: TGTGCCAGTAGTGTTCTAGAGAACACTGAAGCTTTCTTT. This codes for CASSVLENTEAFF. Looking up the rest from reference TRBV2 and TRBJ1-1 gives the full variable domain: EPEVTQTPSHQVTQMGQEVILRCVPISNHLYFYWYRQILGQKVEFLVSFYNNEISEKSEIFDDQFSVERPDGSNFTLKIRSTKLEDSAMYFCASSVLENTEAFFGQGTRLTVV.

This clone was recorded only once. The V gene is TRBV10-3, the J gene TRBJ2-5, with D perhaps TRBD1 (8 bases). The CDR3 runs 12 residues. CDR1 ENHRY and CDR2 SYGVKD come from the germline V gene. With 9 bases removed from V and 5 bases from J, the gap between germline ends came to 13 bases. CDR3 DNA sequence: TGTGCCATTGGACAGGGAGGGGAGACCCAGTACTTC. Translated, it gives CAIGQGGETQYF.

The chain uses TRBV7-7 and TRBJ2-2; perhaps TRBD1 as D (5 bases). From germline, CDR1 is SSHAT and CDR2 FNYEAQ (reference sequence). The V gene lost 1 base and the J gene lost 7 bases, with 7 bases spanning the gap. The CDR3 is made up of 13 amino acids. CDR3 region: CASSLGTNGELFF. The CDR3, as DNA: TGTGCCAGCAGCTTAGGGACAAACGGGGAGCTGTTTTTT. Full variable domain (missing parts from reference TRBV7-7 and TRBJ2-2): GAGVSQSPRYKVTKRGQDVTLRCDPISSHATLYWYQQALGQGPEFLTYFNYEAQPDKSGLPSDRFSAERPEGSISTLTIQRTEQRDSAMYRCASSLGTNGELFFGEGSRLTVL.

The genes are TRBV5-4 and TRBJ1-1; D gene unclear. Trimming took off 4 bases at V and 4 bases at J, with 17 bases between the two ends. CDR3 size: 15 residues. Looked up from germline, CDR1 is SGHNT and CDR2 is YYREEE (reference sequence). CDR3 region: CASSTRPEIGTEAFF. CDR3 coding DNA: TGTGCCAGCAGCACACGACCGGAGATCGGCACTGAAGCTTTCTTT.